This TCR beta chain stems from a study of OX40 agonist ivuxolimab in advanced cancers. Study-wide background: The dose-escalation cohort had hepatocellular carcinoma, melanoma, renal cell or head and neck cancer.

V was cut by 4 bases and J by 3 bases, with 22 bases left in between. The CDR3 covers 17 residues. Germline V gene sequence: CDR1 MNHEY, CDR2 SMNVEV (reference sequence). The table came from immunoSEQ multiplex PCR; TCRdb's copy has only in-frame clones and leaves some out. Of some 65,000 clones listed, roughly 84% are singletons. This chain joins TRBV27 and TRBJ2-7; D is unclear. The sequencing used CD4+ or CD8+ T cells sorted from blood, collected in a trial of the OX40 agonist ivuxolimab. The clonotype was recovered from an adult with an advanced solid tumor such as melanoma, head and neck, liver or kidney cancer. DNA for the CDR3: TGTGCCAGCAGTTCATGGAGTTCTGAAGACGTCAACTACGAGCAGTACTTC. Residues: CASSSWSSEDVNYEQYF.